These T cell receptor beta chains were read from a single sample in a study of T cells in Graves' hyperthyroidism and ophthalmopathy. TCRdb itself ran the multiplex PCR reads through MiXCR, one entry per CDR3 protein. The data hold 490,000 or so distinct CDR3 sequences, with about 20% observed a single time. Sample: blood. The source of these receptors is a woman between 65 and 79 years old with Graves' ophthalmopathy. Both conserved end residues are part of each CDR3. D genes are given only for firm matches. Clone size is given for some rows only: seen once, a few or many times, or a class if the clone is expanded.

TRBD1	TRBV7-2	TRBJ2-2	-	TGTGCCAGCAGCTTGATGACAGGGCGGACCGGGGAGCTGTTTTTT	CASSLMTGRTGELFF
TRBD1	TRBV6-1	TRBJ2-1	few	TGTGCCAGCAGCCGAACGACTCGACAGGGGGCCTGGAATGAGCAGTTCTTC	CASSRTTRQGAWNEQFF
-	TRBV6-2/TRBV6-3	TRBJ1-1	many	TGTGCCAGCAGCTTCACGGGGGCGCCGACTGAAGCTTTCTTT	CASSFTGAPTEAFF
-	TRBV5-5	TRBJ2-1	-	TGTGCCAGCAGAGCCCTTCGGACGGACTCCTACAATGAGCAGTTCTTC	CASRALRTDSYNEQFF
-	TRBV19	TRBJ2-2	-	TGTGCCAGTAGTATGGGGGGAACCGGGGAGCTGTTTTTT	CASSMGGTGELFF
-	TRBV7-2	TRBJ2-7	-	TGTGCCAGCAGCTTTAATGCAGGGGGGTACGAGCAGTACTTC	CASSFNAGGYEQYF
-	TRBV7-2	TRBJ1-1	-	TGTGCCAGCAGCTTAATGCCGGCAGTCTCCTCAAGAGCTTTCTTT	CASSLMPAVSSRAFF
TRBD1	TRBV2	TRBJ2-7	few	TGTGCCAGCAAAGGGACAGCCTACGAGCAGTACTTC	CASKGTAYEQYF
TRBD1	TRBV12-3/TRBV12-4	TRBJ1-2	-	TGTGCCAGCAGTTTAGGGGACAGGGATTGCACCTTC	CASSLGDRDCTF
TRBD2	TRBV20-1	TRBJ2-5	few	TGCAGTGCTAGAGATCCCGTAGCGGGAGTAGAGACCCAGTACTTC	CSARDPVAGVETQYF
-	TRBV28	TRBJ2-7	-	TGTGCCAGCAACCCTACCGGGTACGAGCAGTACTTC	CASNPTGYEQYF
TRBD1	TRBV19	TRBJ1-6	-	TGTGCCAGTAGGGGACAGGAGTTTTATAATTCACCCCTCCACTTT	CASRGQEFYNSPLHF
-	TRBV20-1	TRBJ2-3	-	TGCAGTTACCCCCGTCCCCCTGGCAGGGCAGATACGCAGTATTTT	CSYPRPPGRADTQYF
TRBD2	TRBV3-1	TRBJ2-1	-	TGTGCCAGCGGAACTAGCGGGAGGTTTAATGAGCAGTTCTTC	CASGTSGRFNEQFF
-	TRBV6-1	TRBJ1-1	few	TGTGCCAGCAGTGTACAGAGTGAAGCTTTCTTT	CASSVQSEAFF
-	TRBV20-1	TRBJ2-7	-	TGCAGTGCTGGTCTCGGGGCATACGAGCAGTACTTC	CSAGLGAYEQYF
TRBD2	TRBV12-3/TRBV12-4	TRBJ2-3	-	TGTGCCAGCAGTTTACGAGAGACTAGCGCAGATACGCAGTATTTT	CASSLRETSADTQYF
TRBD2	TRBV18	TRBJ2-5	many	TGTGCCAGCAGCCCTCCGGGACTAGCGGGCGAGACCCAGTACTTC	CASSPPGLAGETQYF
-	TRBV29-1	TRBJ1-1	few	TGCAGCGTGCCACAGGGCATTCGCGCTTTCTTT	CSVPQGIRAFF
-	TRBV9	TRBJ2-3	-	TGTGCCAGCAGCTCCCCGGAAGATACGCAGTATTTT	CASSSPEDTQYF
-	TRBV12-3/TRBV12-4	TRBJ2-7	many	TGTGCCAGCAGTTTAGGAGTCCAGGGTGGATACGAGCAGTACTTC	CASSLGVQGGYEQYF
-	TRBV9	TRBJ2-3	-	TGTGCCAGCAGCCCAATCCCGGAGGCAGATACGCAGTATTTT	CASSPIPEADTQYF
-	TRBV6-5	TRBJ1-2	many	TGTGCCAGCAGTTACTCTGCCCCACACTATGGCTACACCTTC	CASSYSAPHYGYTF
-	TRBV20-1	TRBJ2-3	few	TGCAGTGCTAGGGGGATTGCTAGCACAGATACGCAGTATTTT	CSARGIASTDTQYF
-	TRBV20-1	TRBJ2-7	few	TGCAGTGCTAGGACAGTCTCCTACGAGCAGTACTTC	CSARTVSYEQYF
-	TRBV19	TRBJ1-6	-	TGTGCCAGTACTGCGGTCAGGCTCGGTGGGACACCCCTCCACTTT	CASTAVRLGGTPLHF
-	TRBV6-5	TRBJ2-5	-	TGTGCCAGCAGTTACTCGGAGACCCAGTACTTC	CASSYSETQYF
TRBD1	TRBV20-1	TRBJ1-6	-	TGCAGTGCTACACAACAGGGGGCCCGCTTTGGTAATTCACCCCTCCACTTT	CSATQQGARFGNSPLHF
-	TRBV7-2	TRBJ1-6	-	TGTGCCAGCAGCTTAGAGGGGCCCTCCCCAAGCTCCTATAATTCACCCCTCCACTTT	CASSLEGPSPSSYNSPLHF
-	TRBV6-1	TRBJ2-1	-	TGTGCCAGCAGTGAAATACTCGGGAGCTCCTACAATGAGCAGTCCTTC	CASSEILGSSYNEQSF
-	TRBV6-5	TRBJ2-7	many	TGTGCCAGCAGTTACGAGGGCGGCCTCACCTACGAGCAGTACTTC	CASSYEGGLTYEQYF
-	TRBV6-1	TRBJ2-7	-	TGTGCCAGCAGGAAGGGTGGGGGGTCCTACGAGCAGTACTTC	CASRKGGGSYEQYF
-	TRBV5-4	TRBJ2-1	once	TGTGCCAGCTGGGGATCAGGGTCTGGTTCCTACAATGAGCAGTTCTTC	CASWGSGSGSYNEQFF
TRBD1	TRBV2	TRBJ1-2	many	TGTGCCAGCAGTCCGGGACAGGGGGCGGGCTACACCTTC	CASSPGQGAGYTF
-	TRBV11-2	TRBJ1-4	-	TGTGCCAGCAGCCTTCGGGGGCCGGTGTTTTTT	CASSLRGPVFF
-	TRBV7-9	TRBJ2-3	many	TGTGCCAGCAGCCCTGAGGCGCCAGATACGCAGTATTTT	CASSPEAPDTQYF
-	TRBV6-1	TRBJ1-5	few	TGTGCCAGCAGCAGGGATCCCTACTATCAGCCCCAGCATTTT	CASSRDPYYQPQHF
TRBD1	TRBV12-3/TRBV12-4	TRBJ1-5	few	TGTGCCAGCAGCCCGGACAGGGTCGCCAATCAGCCCCAGCATTTT	CASSPDRVANQPQHF
TRBD2	TRBV27	TRBJ2-7	few	TGTGCCAGCAGTTATCAGGTAGCGGGGGGCGAGCAGTACTTC	CASSYQVAGGEQYF
-	TRBV7-9	TRBJ2-2	-	TGTGCCAGCAGAGCGGGTTTGACGAACACCGGGGAGCTGTTTTTT	CASRAGLTNTGELFF
TRBD1	TRBV3-1	TRBJ1-1	few	TGTGCCAGCAGCAGGGGGCCATTCACTGAAGCTTTCTTT	CASSRGPFTEAFF
-	TRBV19	TRBJ2-7	-	TGTGCCAGTAGTATTAGGACAGACTCCTACGAGCAGTACTTC	CASSIRTDSYEQYF
-	TRBV7-9	TRBJ2-7	-	TGTGCCAGCAGCTTAGGAACTATCTCCTACGAGCAGTACTTC	CASSLGTISYEQYF
-	TRBV2	TRBJ1-2	many	TGTGCCGGCCGCGAGGTAGACGGGGATTCCTTCTATGGCTACACCTTC	CAGREVDGDSFYGYTF
-	TRBV13	TRBJ1-5	few	TGTGCCAGCAGCTTAGGGACGGGGGAGCCCCAGCATTTT	CASSLGTGEPQHF
TRBD2	TRBV10-3	TRBJ2-7	many	TGTGCCATCAGTGAAGACTGGCCTAGCGGTCACTACGAGCAGTACTTC	CAISEDWPSGHYEQYF
-	TRBV7-2	TRBJ2-2	-	TGTGCCAGCAGTCCTACGGGGGCCACAAACACCGGGGAGCTGTTTTTT	CASSPTGATNTGELFF
-	TRBV18	TRBJ1-1	-	TGTGCCAGCTCACCAAAGGGCGGAGGCGACACTGAAGCTTTCTTT	CASSPKGGGDTEAFF
TRBD2	TRBV20-1	TRBJ2-1	many	TGCAGTGCGGGGGGGTGGAGGAAAGACAATGAGCAGTTCTTC	CSAGGWRKDNEQFF
TRBD2	TRBV28	TRBJ2-7	many	TGTGCCAGCAGGGTGGGACTAGCTTACGAGCAGTACTTC	CASRVGLAYEQYF
-	TRBV5-6	TRBJ1-6	few	TGTGCCAGCAGCTTGGAAAGGGGTGATTCACCCCTCCACTTT	CASSLERGDSPLHF
-	TRBV28	TRBJ2-2	-	TGTGCCAGCAGTCTCGCCAGAGGGGGGACCGGGGAGCTGTTTTTT	CASSLARGGTGELFF
TRBD1	TRBV7-2	TRBJ1-3	-	TGTGCCAGCAGCCCTAGGGGACAGGGAAACACCATATATTTT	CASSPRGQGNTIYF
TRBD2	TRBV2	TRBJ2-3	few	TGTGCCAGCAATCGGGGGGGGAGAGGGAGTACGCAGTATTTT	CASNRGGRGSTQYF
TRBD2	TRBV30	TRBJ2-5	few	TGTGCCTGGAGTCCCGGGAGGGGGTCCGGGGAGACCCAGTACTTC	CAWSPGRGSGETQYF
-	TRBV28	TRBJ2-1	-	TGTGCCGGGGCTGAAGCCGCCTACAATGAGCAGTTCTTC	CAGAEAAYNEQFF
-	TRBV9	TRBJ2-1	-	TGTGCCAGCAGCGTAGGCAGGGCCCACAATGAGCAGTTCTTC	CASSVGRAHNEQFF
-	TRBV3-1	TRBJ1-2	many	TGTGCCAGCAGCTGGCTCAACAATGGCTACACCTTC	CASSWLNNGYTF
TRBD2	TRBV4-3	TRBJ2-3	-	TGCGCCAGCAGCCAAGAGGGGCTTAGCGGGAGATCCACAGATACGCAGTATTTT	CASSQEGLSGRSTDTQYF
TRBD1	TRBV7-8	TRBJ1-3	-	TGTGCCAGCAGCTTAAGACAGGGAGTCTCGAGTGGAAACACCATATATTTT	CASSLRQGVSSGNTIYF